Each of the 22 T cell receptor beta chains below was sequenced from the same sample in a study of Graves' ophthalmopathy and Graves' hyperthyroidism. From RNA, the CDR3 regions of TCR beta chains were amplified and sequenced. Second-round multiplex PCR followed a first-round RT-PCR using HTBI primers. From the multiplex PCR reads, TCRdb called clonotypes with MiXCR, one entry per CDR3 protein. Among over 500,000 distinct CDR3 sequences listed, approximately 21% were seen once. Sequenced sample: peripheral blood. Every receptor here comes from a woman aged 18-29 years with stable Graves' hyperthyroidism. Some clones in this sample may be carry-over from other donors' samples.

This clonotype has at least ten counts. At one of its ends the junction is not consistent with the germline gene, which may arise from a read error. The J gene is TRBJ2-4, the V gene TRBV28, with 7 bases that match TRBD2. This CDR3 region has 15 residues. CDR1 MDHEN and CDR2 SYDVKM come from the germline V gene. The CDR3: CASSPTKAGRNIKYF. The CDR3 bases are TGTGCCAGCAGTCCCACGAAAGCGGGAAGAAACATTAAGTACTTC. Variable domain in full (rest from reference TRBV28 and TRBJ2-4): DVKVTQSSRYLVKRTGEKVFLECVQDMDHENMFWYRQDPGLGLRLIYFSYDVKMKEKGDIPEGYSVSREKKERFSLILESASTNQTSMYLCASSPTKAGRNIKYFGAGTRLSVL.

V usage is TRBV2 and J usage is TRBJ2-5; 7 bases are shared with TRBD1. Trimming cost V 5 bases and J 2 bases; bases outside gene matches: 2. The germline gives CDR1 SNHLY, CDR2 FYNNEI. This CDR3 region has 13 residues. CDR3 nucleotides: TGTGCCAGCAGTAAGGACAGGCAAGAGACCCAGTACTTC. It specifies CASSKDRQETQYF.

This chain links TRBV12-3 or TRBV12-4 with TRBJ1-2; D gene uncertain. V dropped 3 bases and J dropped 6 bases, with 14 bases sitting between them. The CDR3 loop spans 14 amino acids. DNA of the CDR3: TGTGCCAGCAGTTTGACGGGTCTTGAGGATGGCTACACCTTC. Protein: CASSLTGLEDGYTF.

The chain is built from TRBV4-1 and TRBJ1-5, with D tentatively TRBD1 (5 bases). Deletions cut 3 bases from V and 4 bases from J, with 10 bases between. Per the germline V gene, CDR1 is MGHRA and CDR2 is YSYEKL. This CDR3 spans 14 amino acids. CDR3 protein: CASSQRGLNQPQHF. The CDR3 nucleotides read TGCGCCAGCAGCCAGCGGGGGTTAAATCAGCCCCAGCATTTT.

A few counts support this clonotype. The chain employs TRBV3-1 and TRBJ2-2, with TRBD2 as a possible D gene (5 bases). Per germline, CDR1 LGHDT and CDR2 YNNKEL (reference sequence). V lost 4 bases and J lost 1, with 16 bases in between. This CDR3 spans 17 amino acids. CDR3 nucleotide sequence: TGTGCCAGCAGCCCACTATGGCGGGTGGAGAACACCGGGGAGCTGTTTTTT. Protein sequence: CASSPLWRVENTGELFF.

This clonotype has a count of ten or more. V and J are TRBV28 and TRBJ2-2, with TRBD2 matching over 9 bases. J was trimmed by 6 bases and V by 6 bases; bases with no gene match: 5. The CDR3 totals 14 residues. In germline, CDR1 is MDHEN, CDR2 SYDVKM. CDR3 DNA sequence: TGTGCCAGCAGCATAGCGGGAGTATCCGGGGAGCTGTTTTTT. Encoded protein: CASSIAGVSGELFF.

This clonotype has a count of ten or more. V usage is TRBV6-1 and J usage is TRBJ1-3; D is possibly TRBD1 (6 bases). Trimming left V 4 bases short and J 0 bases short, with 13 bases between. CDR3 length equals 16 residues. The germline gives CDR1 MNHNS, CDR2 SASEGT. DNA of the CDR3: TGTGCCAGCAGTGCCCAGGGGTCCCCCTCTGGAAACACCATATATTTT. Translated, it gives CASSAQGSPSGNTIYF.

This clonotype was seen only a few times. The CDR3: CASSSDIFSGELFF. DNA for the CDR3: TGTGCCAGCAGCTCGGACATTTTTAGCGGGGAGCTGTTTTTT. The chain has TRBV7-9 and TRBJ2-2; perhaps TRBD1 as D (5 bases). Trimming left V 4 bases short and J 7 bases short, with 13 bases between. From germline, CDR1 is SEHNR and CDR2 FQNEAQ (reference sequence). The CDR3 sequence is 14 residues long.

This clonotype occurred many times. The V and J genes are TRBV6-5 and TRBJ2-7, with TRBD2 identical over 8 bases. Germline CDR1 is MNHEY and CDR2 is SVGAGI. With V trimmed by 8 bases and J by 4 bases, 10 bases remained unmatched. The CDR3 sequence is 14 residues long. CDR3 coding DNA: TGTGCCAGCTGGGTCGGGACTAGTTTTTACGAGCAGTACTTC. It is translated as CASWVGTSFYEQYF.

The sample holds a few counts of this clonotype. The CDR3 DNA follows: TGTGCCAGCAGTTTAGATCGGGGAATAGGGACTGAAGCTTTCTTT. Protein: CASSLDRGIGTEAFF. The chain carries TRBV12-3 or TRBV12-4 and TRBJ1-1; no firm D call. Trimming removed 1 base at V and 5 bases at J, with 14 bases between. This CDR3 is 15 amino acids long.

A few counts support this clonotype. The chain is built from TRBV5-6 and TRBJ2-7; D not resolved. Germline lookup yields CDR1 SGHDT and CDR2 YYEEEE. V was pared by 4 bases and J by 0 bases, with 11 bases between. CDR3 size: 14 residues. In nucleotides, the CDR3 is TGTGCCAGCAGCATCGGACGGAGCTCCTACGAGCAGTACTTC. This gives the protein CASSIGRSSYEQYF.

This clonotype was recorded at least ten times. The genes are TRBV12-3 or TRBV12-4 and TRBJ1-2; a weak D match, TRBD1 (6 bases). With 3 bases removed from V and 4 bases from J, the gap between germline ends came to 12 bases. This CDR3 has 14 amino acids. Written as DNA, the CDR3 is TGTGCCAGCAGTTTTATGGGGGGCAGCTATGGCTACACCTTC. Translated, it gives CASSFMGGSYGYTF.

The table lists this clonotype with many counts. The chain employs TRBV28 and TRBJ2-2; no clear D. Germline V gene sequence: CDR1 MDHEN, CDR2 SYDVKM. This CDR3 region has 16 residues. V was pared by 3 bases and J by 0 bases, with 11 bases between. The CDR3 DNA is TGTGCCAGCAGTTTGGTCTTCTCTCCGAACACCGGGGAGCTGTTTTTT. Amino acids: CASSLVFSPNTGELFF.

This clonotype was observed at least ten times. CDR3 amino acids: CSAKTDSNQPQHF. CDR3 in DNA: TGCAGTGCCAAGACCGATAGCAATCAGCCCCAGCATTTT. The chain recombines TRBV20-1 with TRBJ1-5; no definite D call. Germline V gene lookup returns CDR1 DFQATT and CDR2 SNEGSKA (reference sequence). Trimming took 6 bases from V and 0 from J, leaving 9 bases between them. The CDR3 has 13 residues.

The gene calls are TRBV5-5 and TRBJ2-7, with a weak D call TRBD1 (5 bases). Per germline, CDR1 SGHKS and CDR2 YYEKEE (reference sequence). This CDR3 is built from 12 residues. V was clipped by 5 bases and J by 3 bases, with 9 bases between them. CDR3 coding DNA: TGTGCCAGCAGGGACAAAAACTACGAGCAGTACTTC. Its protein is CASRDKNYEQYF. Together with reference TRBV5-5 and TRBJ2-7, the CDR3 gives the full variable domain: DAGVTQSPTHLIKTRGQQVTLRCSPISGHKSVSWYQQVLGQGPQFIFQYYEKEERGRGNFPDRFSARQFPNYSSELNVNALLLGDSALYLCASRDKNYEQYFGPGTRLTVT.

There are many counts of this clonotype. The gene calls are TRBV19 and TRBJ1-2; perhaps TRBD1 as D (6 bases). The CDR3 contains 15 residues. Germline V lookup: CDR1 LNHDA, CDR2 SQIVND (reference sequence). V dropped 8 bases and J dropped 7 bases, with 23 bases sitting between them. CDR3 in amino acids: CASHPGGRVVGGYTF. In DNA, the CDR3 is TGTGCCAGTCATCCCGGGGGCAGGGTGGTTGGTGGCTACACCTTC. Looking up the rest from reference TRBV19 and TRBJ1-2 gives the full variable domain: DGGITQSPKYLFRKEGQNVTLSCEQNLNHDAMYWYRQDPGQGLRLIYYSQIVNDFQKGDIAEGYSVSREKKESFPLTVTSAQKNPTAFYLCASHPGGRVVGGYTFGSGTRLTVV.

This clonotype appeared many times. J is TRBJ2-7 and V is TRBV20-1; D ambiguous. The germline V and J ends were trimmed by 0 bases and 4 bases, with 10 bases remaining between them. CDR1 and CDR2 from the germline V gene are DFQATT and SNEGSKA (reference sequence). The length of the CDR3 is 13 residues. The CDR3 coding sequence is TGCAGTGCTAGAGATGACTGGGTTTACGAGCAGTACTTC. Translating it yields CSARDDWVYEQYF.

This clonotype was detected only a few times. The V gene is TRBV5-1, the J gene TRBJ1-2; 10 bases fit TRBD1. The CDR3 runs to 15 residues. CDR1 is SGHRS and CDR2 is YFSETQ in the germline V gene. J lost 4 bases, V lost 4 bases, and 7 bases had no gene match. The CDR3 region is CASSRTWTGGYGYTF. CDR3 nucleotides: TGCGCCAGCAGCAGAACGTGGACAGGGGGCTATGGCTACACCTTC.

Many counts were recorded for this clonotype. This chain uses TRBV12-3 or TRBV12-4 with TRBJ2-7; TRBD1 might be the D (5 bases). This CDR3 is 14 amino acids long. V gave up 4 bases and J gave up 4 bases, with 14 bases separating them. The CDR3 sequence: CASSSNDQGYEQYF. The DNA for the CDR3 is TGTGCCAGCAGTTCTAACGACCAGGGATACGAGCAGTACTTC.

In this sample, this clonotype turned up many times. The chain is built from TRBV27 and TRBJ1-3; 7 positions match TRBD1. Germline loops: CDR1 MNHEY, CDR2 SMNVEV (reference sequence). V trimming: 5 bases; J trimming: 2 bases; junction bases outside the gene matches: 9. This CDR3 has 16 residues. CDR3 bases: TGTGCCAGCAGTGGGCTGGGACAGTACCCTGGAAACACCATATATTTT. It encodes CASSGLGQYPGNTIYF.

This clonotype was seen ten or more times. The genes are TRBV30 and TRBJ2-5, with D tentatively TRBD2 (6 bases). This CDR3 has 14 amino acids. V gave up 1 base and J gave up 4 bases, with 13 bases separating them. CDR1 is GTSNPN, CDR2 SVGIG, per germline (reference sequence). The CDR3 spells CAWSENSGLETQYF. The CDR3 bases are TGTGCCTGGAGTGAAAATAGCGGACTAGAGACCCAGTACTTC.

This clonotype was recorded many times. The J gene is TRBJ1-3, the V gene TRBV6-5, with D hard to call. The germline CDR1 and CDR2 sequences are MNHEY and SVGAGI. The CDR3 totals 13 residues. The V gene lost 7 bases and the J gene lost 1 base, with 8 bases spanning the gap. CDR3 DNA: TGTGCCAGCATTAAACAGTCTGGAAACACCATATATTTT. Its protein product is CASIKQSGNTIYF.